This T cell receptor (beta chain) derives from a study of identical twins. TCRdb reprocessed the 5' RACE reads with MiXCR, giving one entry per CDR3 protein. The sample consists of roughly 1,500,000 distinct CDR3 sequences, about 32% of them appearing once. On this clonotype itself: Its cognate antigen is unknown.

Overall study results and limits: Model-predicted out-of-frame TCR alpha sharing fell below observed values in monozygotic twins. Where beta out-of-frame sequences were concerned, excess twin sharing was weaker.

V dropped 6 bases and J dropped 1; count of bases not matched to a gene: 4. The CDR3 covers 15 residues. This sequence originates from a newborn girl in good health. Specimen: cord blood. This sequence joins TRBV12-3 or TRBV12-4 and TRBJ2-3, with TRBD2 matching over 10 bases. DNA for the CDR3: TGTGCCAGCAGGCCGACTAGCGGGCGCACAGATACGCAGTATTTT. It translates to CASRPTSGRTDTQYF.